The 25 T cell receptor beta chains listed next were all sequenced from one sample in a study of molecular identifiers for immune sequencing clone quantification (dated by TCRdb to the late 2010s). The library was built by means of PCR. Sequencing instrument: NextSeq 500. TCRdb's own reprocessing of the public reads used fastp at Q25 and MiXCR and kept productive beta chains. Duplicate CDR3 protein sequences are folded into a single record with the most common DNA and genes. The sample profile shows about 500,000 distinct CDR3 sequences; under 30% of them were found once. The ten top clones hold roughly 0.77% of the sample. The specimen was naive CD8+ T cells from blood, with Jurkat cell RNA spiked in. The meaning of the sample's cell subset or site label: FACS-sorted CD8+CD4-CCR7+CD45RA+ naive T cells. The receptor set was obtained from a human donor in good health. Some libraries in this study had Jurkat cell RNA spiked in.

This clonotype was detected many times. V usage is TRBV7-9 and J usage is TRBJ2-1; D could derive from TRBD1 or TRBD2 (6 bases each). Germline loops: CDR1 SEHNR, CDR2 FQNEAQ (reference sequence). V gave up 4 bases and J gave up 4 bases, with 14 bases separating them. The CDR3 length is 15 residues. CDR3 amino acids: CASSSVGGGYNEQFF. CDR3 bases: TGTGCCAGCAGCTCTGTGGGGGGCGGTTACAATGAGCAGTTCTTC.

As regards this clonotype: This sequence may be a read error, since a much larger clone differs from it by one base. This chain connects TRBV28 to TRBJ1-1; D gene ambiguous. The CDR3 consists of 16 residues. The ends were cut back, 6 bases at V and 4 bases at J, with 21 bases in the middle. CDR1 is MDHEN and CDR2 is SYDVKM in the germline V gene. CDR3 coding DNA: TGTGCCAGCAGACACTCCCTGTCAGGTAAAGCCACTGAAGCTTTCTTT. This translates into CASRHSLSGKATEAFF.

This clonotype has at least ten counts. The chain recombines TRBV29-1 with TRBJ2-3; 10 positions agree with TRBD2. Germline V gene lookup returns CDR1 SQVTM and CDR2 ANQGSEA. Trimming removed 4 bases from V and 3 bases from J; junction bases left unmatched: 4. CDR3 length equals 14 residues. The CDR3 here is CSVALAGVTDTQYF. The CDR3 DNA is TGCAGCGTTGCCCTAGCGGGGGTGACAGATACGCAGTATTTT.

The rearrangement joins TRBV15 to TRBJ2-7, with 7 nucleotides matching TRBD2. Germline values: CDR1 LNHNV, CDR2 YYDKDF (reference sequence). The CDR3 extends over 13 amino acids. The V gene end was trimmed by 3 bases and the J gene end by 7 bases; junction bases not matched to a gene: 6. As DNA, the CDR3 is TGTGCCACCAGCAGGCCGCGGGGGTTGGAGCAGTACTTC. Amino acid sequence: CATSRPRGLEQYF.

The rearrangement joins TRBV7-6 to TRBJ2-2; 9 nucleotides agree with TRBD1. The CDR3 covers 17 residues. CDR1 SGHVS and CDR2 FNYEAQ come from the germline V gene. Trimming removed 0 bases from V and 4 bases from J; junction bases left unmatched: 6. The CDR3, as DNA: TGTGCCAGCAGCTTAGCTGGTACAGGGGGCTTCACCGGGGAGCTGTTTTTT. This sequence encodes CASSLAGTGGFTGELFF. The whole variable domain, filled in from reference TRBV7-6 and TRBJ2-2, reads GAGVSQSPRYKVTKRGQDVALRCDPISGHVSLYWYRQALGQGPEFLTYFNYEAQQDKSGLPNDRFSAERPEGSISTLTIQRTEQRDSAMYRCASSLAGTGGFTGELFFGEGSRLTVL.

This clonotype turned up a few times. One end of the junction is discordant with germline, which a read error may explain. The chain links TRBV9 to TRBJ2-1; 9 bases line up with TRBD1. Germline V gene data show CDR1 as SGDLS and CDR2 as YYNGEE. This CDR3 comprises 21 residues. The CDR3 nucleotides read TGTGCCAGCAGCGTTTCCCCAGCCTCAAAACTGACAGGGGGATCCTACAGTGAGCAGTTCTTC. It translates to CASSVSPASKLTGGSYSEQFF.

This clonotype has a single count. A much larger clone is a single base away; this may be a read error. The genes are TRBV5-3 and TRBJ2-7; D gene ambiguous. TRBJ2-1 explains the end of the DNA better; the J call may be wrong. TRBV5-3 is designated an ORF whose function remains uncertain. The CDR3 length is 15 residues. CDR3 nucleotides: TGTGCCAGCAGCTTGAGTTTGGTGACGCCCTACGAGCAGTTCTTC. This encodes CASSLSLVTPYEQFF.

In regard to this clonotype: A read error may produce the germline difference seen at one junction end. The chain recombines TRBV7-6 with TRBJ2-1; D unclear. This CDR3 contains 15 residues. Germline CDR1 is SGHVS and CDR2 is FNYEAQ. CDR3 sequence (DNA): TGTGCCAGCAGCTCCCCGATGCCCACTTACAATGAGCTGTTCTTC. Its translation is CASSSPMPTYNELFF.

The chain recombines TRBV4-3 with TRBJ2-7; TRBD2 matches 8 bases. Germline V gene data show CDR1 as LGHNA and CDR2 as YSLEER. V was pared by 0 bases and J by 6 bases, with 16 bases of the junction left unmatched. CDR3 length equals 18 residues. The DNA for the CDR3 is TGCGCCAGCAGCCAAGATCGACGGGGGGGCTCCATTTCGGTCGAGCAGTACTTC. Protein product: CASSQDRRGGSISVEQYF.

The CDR3 region has the DNA TGTGCCAGCAGTGAAAGGGTCGACCCGCGGTCCCCTTTCAATGAGCAGTTCTTC. Its translation: CASSERVDPRSPFNEQFF. The chain has TRBV6-1 and TRBJ2-1; D is unresolved. The CDR3 has 18 residues. Per the germline V gene, CDR1 is MNHNS and CDR2 is SASEGT. Trimming pared 2 bases from V and 6 bases from J, leaving 23 bases between.

The chain recombines TRBV30 with TRBJ2-1; D gene unclear. Trimming removed 0 bases at V and 10 bases at J, with 7 bases between. This CDR3 region has 11 residues. Germline V lookup: CDR1 GTSNPN, CDR2 SVGIG (reference sequence). In nucleotides, the CDR3 is TGTGCCTGGAGTGTAGATTGGGAGCAGTTCTTC. Protein product: CAWSVDWEQFF.

In its sample, this clonotype was seen many times. The J gene is TRBJ2-2, the V gene TRBV29-1; a possible D gene is TRBD1 (5 bases). Germline CDR1 is SQVTM and CDR2 is ANQGSEA. CDR3 length: 14 residues. V gave up 4 bases and J gave up 0 bases, with 9 bases separating them. The CDR3 nucleotides are TGCAGCGTTGTAGGACATTCGAACACCGGGGAGCTGTTTTTT. Translating gives CSVVGHSNTGELFF.

This clonotype was observed a handful of times. The genes are TRBV20-1 and TRBJ2-7, with D perhaps matching TRBD2 (5 bases). Trimming left V 2 bases short and J 0 bases short, with 8 bases between. CDR3 length equals 13 residues. CDR1 is DFQATT, CDR2 SNEGSKA, per germline (reference sequence). CDR3 loop: CSARYGSSYEQYF. The CDR3 DNA reads TGCAGTGCTAGATATGGGAGCTCCTACGAGCAGTACTTC.

The chain couples TRBV6-5 to TRBJ1-4; D remains ambiguous. V dropped 0 bases and J dropped 7 bases, with 18 bases sitting between them. Germline CDR1 reads MNHEY; CDR2 reads SVGAGI. The CDR3 length is 17 residues. The CDR3 loop reads CASSYSLETLRGEKLFF. The DNA for the CDR3 is TGTGCCAGCAGTTACTCGTTGGAGACTCTAAGAGGTGAAAAACTGTTTTTT.

A note on this clonotype: A much larger clone lies one base from this, so it may be a read error. The rearrangement joins TRBV4-1 to TRBJ1-4; no reliable D call. The CDR3 extends over 17 amino acids. Germline V lookup: CDR1 MGHRA, CDR2 YSYEKL. CDR3 coding DNA: TGCGCCAGCAGCCAAGATCCATCGATCGCAACTAATGAAAAACCGTTTTTT. Translation: CASSQDPSIATNEKPFF.

This chain joins TRBV10-2 and TRBJ1-5, with 10 bases identical to TRBD1. The ends lost 3 bases at V and 7 bases at J; junction bases unmatched: 6. The germline gives CDR1 WSHSY, CDR2 SAAADI. CDR3 length: 15 residues. In DNA, the CDR3 is TGCGCCAGCAGTGATGACAGGGGGCCAAGACAGCCCCAGCATTTT. Translation: CASSDDRGPRQPQHF.

Points on this clonotype: A much bigger clone sits one base away, suggesting this may be a read error. The chain carries TRBV9 and TRBJ2-5, with D uncertain. Germline CDR1 reads SGDLS; CDR2 reads YYNGEE. This CDR3 region has 13 residues. CDR3 sequence: CGSSVDSVKTQYF. In nucleotides, the CDR3 is TGTGGCAGCAGCGTAGATTCCGTGAAGACCCAGTACTTC.

With regard to this clonotype: Because it lacks the conserved phenylalanine or tryptophan at the end, this CDR3 is likely a read error. V and J are TRBV12-3 or TRBV12-4 and TRBJ2-7, with 11 bases fitting TRBD1. V shed 3 bases, J shed 6 bases, and the junction held 7 bases outside the gene matches. There are 15 residues in the CDR3. In DNA form, the CDR3 reads TGTGCCAGCAGTTTTGGACAGGGGGCTTTTCGCGAGCAGTACTAC. Amino acids: CASSFGQGAFREQYY.

The chain recombines TRBV27 with TRBJ2-3, with TRBD1 as a possible D gene (9 bases). V lost 4 bases and J lost 3, with 35 bases in between. Germline CDR1 reads MNHEY; CDR2 reads SMNVEV (reference sequence). This CDR3 has 22 residues. CDR3 region: CASSSRDRVWISGRGFTDTQYF. As DNA, the CDR3 is TGTGCCAGCAGTTCCCGGGACAGGGTTTGGATAAGCGGGAGAGGCTTTACAGATACGCAGTATTTT.

As to this clonotype: A much larger clone sits a single nucleotide away, making a read error possible. The genes are TRBV5-1 and TRBJ1-1; the D gene is possibly TRBD1 (5 bases). Per the germline V gene, CDR1 is SGHRS and CDR2 is YFSETQ. The CDR3 totals 15 residues. The CDR3 DNA reads as TGCGCCAGCAGCTGGACGACAGAAATGAACACTGGAGCTTTCTTT. Translated: CASSWTTEMNTGAFF. The full variable domain, completed using reference TRBV5-1 and TRBJ1-1, is KAGVTQTPRYLIKTRGQQVTLSCSPISGHRSVSWYQQTPGQGLQFLFEYFSETQRNKGNFPGRFSGRQFSNSRSEMNVSTLELGDSALYLCASSWTTEMNTGAFFGQGTRLTVV.

This clonotype showed up many times. Here the CDR3 DNA reads TGTGCCAGCAGTTTTCAGGAGAACACTGAAGCTTTCTTT. This gives the protein CASSFQENTEAFF. This chain links TRBV28 with TRBJ1-1, with D uncertain. V was trimmed by 3 bases and J by 1 base, leaving 6 bases between them. The CDR3 contains 13 residues. Germline V CDR1 and CDR2: MDHEN, SYDVKM.

This clonotype was observed at least ten times. The chain combines TRBV28 with TRBJ1-2; tentative D call: TRBD1 (5 bases). V lost 6 bases and J lost 2, with 13 bases in between. This CDR3 is built from 14 residues. Per germline, CDR1 MDHEN and CDR2 SYDVKM. The CDR3 here is CASRTLQGNYGYTF. For the CDR3, the DNA is TGTGCCAGCAGAACGCTCCAGGGAAACTATGGCTACACCTTC.

The chain uses TRBV19 and TRBJ2-7; D unresolved. The germline V and J ends were trimmed by 3 bases and 3 bases, with 9 bases remaining between them. This CDR3 region has 13 residues. CDR1 is LNHDA, CDR2 SQIVND, per germline (reference sequence). CDR3 DNA sequence: TGTGCCAGTAGTATTAGACTTTTCTACGAGCAGTACTTC. Its protein product is CASSIRLFYEQYF.

This clonotype has just a few counts. This chain links TRBV5-5 with TRBJ2-7; TRBD2 aligns across 11 bases. J lost 2 bases, V lost 4 bases, and 11 bases had no gene match. CDR3 size: 17 residues. CDR1 is SGHKS and CDR2 is YYEKEE in the germline V gene (reference sequence). CDR3 loop: CASSPSGGTTRTYEQYF. The DNA for the CDR3 is TGTGCCAGCAGCCCTAGCGGGGGGACTACACGTACCTACGAGCAGTACTTC.

Remarks on this clonotype: A much bigger clone sits one base away, suggesting this may be a read error. The rearrangement joins TRBV6-6 to TRBJ1-1; D is unclear. This CDR3 contains 15 residues. Germline V gene lookup returns CDR1 MNHNY and CDR2 SVGAGI (reference sequence). Trimming pared 2 bases from V and 0 bases from J, leaving 10 bases between. The CDR3 region is CASSYNPFMNTEAFF. The DNA for the CDR3 is TGTGCCAGCAGTTACAATCCCTTCATGAACACTGAAGCTTTCTTT.